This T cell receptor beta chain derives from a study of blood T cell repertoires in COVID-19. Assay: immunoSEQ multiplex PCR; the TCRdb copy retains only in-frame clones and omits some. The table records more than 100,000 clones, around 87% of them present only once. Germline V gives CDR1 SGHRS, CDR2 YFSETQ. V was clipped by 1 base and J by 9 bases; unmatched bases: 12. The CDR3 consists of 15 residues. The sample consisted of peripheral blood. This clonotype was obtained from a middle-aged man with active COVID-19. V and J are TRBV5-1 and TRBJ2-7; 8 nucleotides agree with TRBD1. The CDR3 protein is CASSLSPGRGQVQYF. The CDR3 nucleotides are TGCGCCAGCAGCTTGAGCCCCGGCAGGGGGCAAGTGCAGTACTTC.